The rows below give T cell receptor beta chains drawn from one sample of a study of blood T cell repertoires in COVID-19. This table comes from immunoSEQ multiplex PCR, and its TCRdb copy is limited to in-frame clones, with some not included. The table has hundreds of thousands of clones, nearly 85% seen once; the top ten hold roughly 1.3%. Material for sequencing was peripheral blood. Every receptor here comes from a woman in her twenties or thirties with COVID-19, enrolled during active disease. CDR3s include the opening cysteine and the closing phenylalanine or tryptophan. Each record gives: V gene, clone size, CDR3 length, D gene, J gene, CDR3 DNA, CDR3 protein. D genes are given only for firm matches. Size is stated for part of the rows, as once, few or many counts, or as a class when the clone is expanded.

v_gene: TRBV15; abundance: -; len: 14; d_gene: -; j_gene: TRBJ1-2; CDR3nt: TGTGCCACCAGCAGAGGGGGCTCTAACTATGGCTACACCTTC; CDR3aa: CATSRGGSNYGYTF
v_gene: TRBV18; abundance: -; len: 16; d_gene: TRBD1; j_gene: TRBJ2-5; CDR3nt: TGTGCCAGCTCACCACTGATAGGGGGCCAAGGAGAGACCCAGTACTTC; CDR3aa: CASSPLIGGQGETQYF
v_gene: TRBV5-4; abundance: -; len: 19; d_gene: TRBD2; j_gene: TRBJ2-7; CDR3nt: TGTGCCAGCAGCTTGGGGGGGGGTAACAGGAGGTCGGGACCCTACGAGCAGTACTTC; CDR3aa: CASSLGGGNRRSGPYEQYF
v_gene: TRBV28; abundance: -; len: 12; d_gene: -; j_gene: TRBJ1-2; CDR3nt: TGTGCCAGCAGTTCCCTGCTATACGGCTACACCTTC; CDR3aa: CASSSLLYGYTF
v_gene: TRBV2; abundance: -; len: 14; d_gene: -; j_gene: TRBJ1-2; CDR3nt: TGTGCCAGCAGTGACGGCAGGACTAACTATGGCTACACCTTC; CDR3aa: CASSDGRTNYGYTF
v_gene: TRBV4-1; abundance: -; len: 14; d_gene: TRBD1; j_gene: TRBJ1-2; CDR3nt: TGCGCCAGCAGCCACCAGGGACAGAAATATGGCTACACCTTC; CDR3aa: CASSHQGQKYGYTF
v_gene: TRBV7-9; abundance: -; len: 13; d_gene: -; j_gene: TRBJ2-3; CDR3nt: TGTGCCAGCAGCGTTCAGGGCACAGATACGCAGTATTTT; CDR3aa: CASSVQGTDTQYF
v_gene: TRBV5-1; abundance: few; len: 15; d_gene: -; j_gene: TRBJ1-1; CDR3nt: TGCGCCAGCAGCTTGGAAATCGGTCTGAACACTGAAGCTTTCTTT; CDR3aa: CASSLEIGLNTEAFF
v_gene: TRBV7-3; abundance: -; len: 15; d_gene: TRBD2; j_gene: TRBJ2-7; CDR3nt: TGTGCCAGCAGCCTAGCGGGGGATTACTCCTACGAGCAGTACTTC; CDR3aa: CASSLAGDYSYEQYF
v_gene: TRBV4-3; abundance: -; len: 16; d_gene: TRBD1; j_gene: TRBJ1-2; CDR3nt: TGCGCCAGCAGCCACTACGGGACAGGGGAATCCTATGGCTACACCTTC; CDR3aa: CASSHYGTGESYGYTF
v_gene: TRBV5-1; abundance: -; len: 15; d_gene: TRBD1; j_gene: TRBJ1-1; CDR3nt: TGCGCCAGCAGCTTTACGACAGGGTGGGACACTGAAGCTTTCTTT; CDR3aa: CASSFTTGWDTEAFF
v_gene: TRBV5-6; abundance: many; len: 16; d_gene: TRBD2; j_gene: TRBJ2-7; CDR3nt: TGTGCCAGCAGCCTGAGGGCTAGCGGGCTCTCCTACGAGCAGTACTTC; CDR3aa: CASSLRASGLSYEQYF
v_gene: TRBV7-3; abundance: -; len: 14; d_gene: TRBD1; j_gene: TRBJ1-2; CDR3nt: TGTGCCAGCAGCCCGACCCCAGGGGGCGGGGGCTACACCTTC; CDR3aa: CASSPTPGGGGYTF
v_gene: TRBV9; abundance: -; len: 14; d_gene: TRBD2; j_gene: TRBJ2-3; CDR3nt: TGTGCCAGCAGCGCGGGGGGGGGCCTGGATACGCAGTATTTT; CDR3aa: CASSAGGGLDTQYF
v_gene: TRBV5-6; abundance: -; len: 15; d_gene: TRBD1; j_gene: TRBJ2-7; CDR3nt: TGTGCCAGCAGCAAGCCCGGGACAGATACCTACGAGCAGTACTTC; CDR3aa: CASSKPGTDTYEQYF
v_gene: TRBV30; abundance: -; len: 12; d_gene: TRBD1; j_gene: TRBJ1-6; CDR3nt: TGTGCCTGCCACGGGACAGACTCACCCCTCCACTTT; CDR3aa: CACHGTDSPLHF
v_gene: TRBV9; abundance: -; len: 16; d_gene: TRBD1; j_gene: TRBJ1-6; CDR3nt: TGTGCCAGCAGCCCCCAGGACAGGGAAATTAATTCACCCCTCCACTTT; CDR3aa: CASSPQDREINSPLHF
v_gene: TRBV28; abundance: -; len: 16; d_gene: -; j_gene: TRBJ2-7; CDR3nt: TGTGCCAGCAGGGGGGGAAAATCCAGGGTTCCCTACGAGCAGTACTTC; CDR3aa: CASRGGKSRVPYEQYF
v_gene: TRBV9; abundance: once; len: 15; d_gene: TRBD1; j_gene: TRBJ1-2; CDR3nt: TGTGCCAGCGGCAAGGGGGGACAGGGAAACTATGGCTACACCTTC; CDR3aa: CASGKGGQGNYGYTF
v_gene: TRBV19; abundance: few; len: 13; d_gene: -; j_gene: TRBJ1-2; CDR3nt: TGTGCCAGTAGTCCTGCCACGGTCTATGGCTACACCTTC; CDR3aa: CASSPATVYGYTF
v_gene: TRBV9; abundance: -; len: 15; d_gene: TRBD1; j_gene: TRBJ2-7; CDR3nt: TGTGCCAGCAGCGGTCCCGGGACAGGGGTGTACGAGCAGTACTTC; CDR3aa: CASSGPGTGVYEQYF
v_gene: TRBV19; abundance: -; len: 13; d_gene: -; j_gene: TRBJ1-1; CDR3nt: TGTGCCAGTAGTAGAAGACCGGAGACTGAAGCTTTCTTT; CDR3aa: CASSRRPETEAFF
v_gene: TRBV5-1; abundance: -; len: 16; d_gene: TRBD2; j_gene: TRBJ2-2; CDR3nt: TGCGCCAGCAGCCCAATCGGGCTAGCGGGACCCGGGGAGCTGTTTTTT; CDR3aa: CASSPIGLAGPGELFF
v_gene: TRBV3-1/TRBV3-2; abundance: -; len: 17; d_gene: TRBD2; j_gene: TRBJ2-7; CDR3nt: TGTGCCAGCAGCCAGAAGGCTAGCGGAAACCCTGCCTACGAGCAGTACTTC; CDR3aa: CASSQKASGNPAYEQYF
v_gene: TRBV5-5; abundance: -; len: 13; d_gene: -; j_gene: TRBJ1-1; CDR3nt: TGTGCCAGCAGCGTACAGGTGAACACTGAAGCTTTCTTT; CDR3aa: CASSVQVNTEAFF
v_gene: TRBV18; abundance: -; len: 17; d_gene: TRBD1; j_gene: TRBJ1-2; CDR3nt: TGTGCCAGCTCACCACCGGGACAGGCTCCGGGGGACTATGGCTACACCTTC; CDR3aa: CASSPPGQAPGDYGYTF
v_gene: TRBV7-6; abundance: -; len: 17; d_gene: TRBD1; j_gene: TRBJ2-2; CDR3nt: TGTGCCAGCAGCCCTGGGGTTAGGACAGGGAACACCGGGGAGCTGTTTTTT; CDR3aa: CASSPGVRTGNTGELFF
v_gene: TRBV7-2; abundance: few; len: 11; d_gene: -; j_gene: TRBJ2-5; CDR3nt: TGTGCCAGCAGCCCTCAAGAGACCCAGTACTTC; CDR3aa: CASSPQETQYF
v_gene: TRBV10-3; abundance: -; len: 13; d_gene: TRBD1; j_gene: TRBJ2-7; CDR3nt: TGTGCCATCAGTGGAACGACAGGGGACGAGCAGTACTTC; CDR3aa: CAISGTTGDEQYF
v_gene: TRBV5-4; abundance: once; len: 16; d_gene: TRBD1; j_gene: TRBJ1-1; CDR3nt: TGTGCCAGCAGCCCGACCACGGGACAGTTGAACACTGAAGCTTTCTTT; CDR3aa: CASSPTTGQLNTEAFF
v_gene: TRBV9; abundance: -; len: 16; d_gene: TRBD1; j_gene: TRBJ1-3; CDR3nt: TGTGCCAGCAGCACAGCCGGGACAGCCTCTGGAAACACCATATATTTT; CDR3aa: CASSTAGTASGNTIYF
v_gene: TRBV7-9; abundance: -; len: 12; d_gene: -; j_gene: TRBJ2-5; CDR3nt: TGTGCCAGCGAAACAGAGAAAGAGACCCAGTACTTC; CDR3aa: CASETEKETQYF
v_gene: TRBV4-1; abundance: -; len: 13; d_gene: TRBD1; j_gene: TRBJ1-1; CDR3nt: TGCGCCAGCAGCCAAGTACAGGGGGTTGAAGCTTTCTTT; CDR3aa: CASSQVQGVEAFF